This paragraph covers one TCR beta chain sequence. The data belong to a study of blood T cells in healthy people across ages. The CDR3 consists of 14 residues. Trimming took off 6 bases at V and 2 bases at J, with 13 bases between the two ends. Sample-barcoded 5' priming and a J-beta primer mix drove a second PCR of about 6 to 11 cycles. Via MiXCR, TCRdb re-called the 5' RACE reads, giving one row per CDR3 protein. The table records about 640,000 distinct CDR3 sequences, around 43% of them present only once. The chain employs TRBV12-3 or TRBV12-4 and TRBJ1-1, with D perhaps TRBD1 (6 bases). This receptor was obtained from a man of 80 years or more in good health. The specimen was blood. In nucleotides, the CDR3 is TGTGCCAGCAGAGTAGGACAGCCTAACACTGAAGCTTTCTTT. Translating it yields CASRVGQPNTEAFF.